A single sample gave rise to the 22 T cell receptor beta chains below, sequenced in a study of blood T cells in healthy people across ages. A sample-barcoded 5' primer and a J-beta primer mix were used in a second PCR of roughly 6 to 11 cycles. TCRdb reprocessed the 5' RACE reads via MiXCR and lists one record per CDR3 protein. The sample lists roughly 1.4 million distinct CDR3 sequences; approximately 60% were seen once. The sample consisted of blood. The receptor source for this set is a man aged 18 to 35 in good health.

This chain links TRBV11-1 with TRBJ2-1; 10 bases map to TRBD1. V lost 4 bases, J lost 9 bases, and 6 bases stayed unmatched. This CDR3 is built from 14 residues. In germline, CDR1 is SGHAT, CDR2 FQDESV (reference sequence). The CDR3 DNA sequence: TGTGCCAGCAGCTACGGGACAGGGGATGGTGAGCAGTTCTTC. This sequence encodes CASSYGTGDGEQFF.

This clonotype was seen a handful of times. This chain joins TRBV20-1 and TRBJ2-5, with D perhaps being TRBD1 or TRBD2 (5 bases each). From germline, CDR1 is DFQATT and CDR2 SNEGSKA (reference sequence). The CDR3 runs 13 residues. The CDR3 DNA reads TGCACCCCCGGGACCCATGCAGAAGAGACCCAGTACTTC. It encodes CTPGTHAEETQYF.

The chain joins TRBV6-5 to TRBJ2-1; the D gene could be TRBD1 or TRBD2 (6 bases each). Germline CDR1 is MNHEY and CDR2 is SVGAGI. This CDR3 comprises 14 residues. Deletions cut 8 bases from V and 7 bases from J, with 18 bases between. DNA for the CDR3: TGTGCCAGCTCGGCCGGGGGCTCCGTAAATGAGCAGTTCTTC. Amino acid sequence: CASSAGGSVNEQFF.

The chain uses TRBV13 and TRBJ2-7, with 7 nucleotides matching TRBD2. The CDR3 totals 16 residues. Germline values: CDR1 PRHDT, CDR2 FYEKMQ (reference sequence). Trimming removed 1 base from V and 5 bases from J; junction bases left unmatched: 11. The CDR3 spells CASSLDRDYGKDEQYF. The CDR3 region has the DNA TGTGCCAGCAGCTTAGACCGGGACTATGGAAAGGACGAGCAGTACTTC.

This clonotype appeared a few times. This chain connects TRBV7-2 to TRBJ1-5; the D gene is possibly TRBD1 (5 bases). Trimming pared 5 bases from V and 7 bases from J, leaving 15 bases between. CDR1 is SGHTA, CDR2 FQGNSA, per germline. The CDR3 covers 14 residues. CDR3 bases: TGTGCCAGCAGCAAGGGACTAGGGCCCCAGCCCCAGCATTTT. Residues: CASSKGLGPQPQHF.

The V call is TRBV20-1, the J call TRBJ2-7, with unresolved D. Germline V gene lookup returns CDR1 DFQATT and CDR2 SNEGSKA (reference sequence). V was shortened by 6 bases and J by 4 bases, with 13 bases between the two germline ends. The CDR3 consists of 12 residues. The CDR3 region is CSAAGIFYEQYF. The CDR3 bases are TGCAGTGCAGCAGGAATTTTTTACGAGCAGTACTTC.

The V call is TRBV10-3, the J call TRBJ2-1; maybe TRBD2 (6 bases). V lost 8 bases and J 7 bases, leaving 15 bases between the germline ends. The CDR3 covers 13 residues. Germline CDR1 is ENHRY and CDR2 is SYGVKD. The CDR3 DNA reads TGTGCCATCGCGGCGGAGGGACGGAATGAGCAGTTCTTC. It is translated as CAIAAEGRNEQFF.

This clonotype has just a few counts. The chain joins TRBV15 to TRBJ2-3; possible D gene TRBD1, 5 bases. V was shortened by 3 bases and J by 0 bases, with 13 bases between the two germline ends. The CDR3 totals 16 residues. Germline CDR1 reads LNHNV; CDR2 reads YYDKDF (reference sequence). CDR3 amino acids: CATSSSRGSSTDTQYF. The CDR3 region has the DNA TGTGCCACCAGCAGCAGTAGGGGATCTAGCACAGATACGCAGTATTTT.

This clonotype has a handful of counts. The chain has TRBV9 and TRBJ1-4; TRBD1 might be the D (5 bases). CDR1 is SGDLS, CDR2 YYNGEE, per germline. CDR3 size: 14 residues. Deletions cut 3 bases from V and 8 bases from J, with 14 bases between. CDR3 residues: CASSGGHSREKLFF. CDR3 bases: TGTGCCAGCAGCGGTGGACACAGCCGGGAAAAACTGTTTTTT.

This clonotype showed up just a few times. J is TRBJ2-7 and V is TRBV28, with unresolved D. This CDR3 has 13 amino acids. The V gene lost 6 bases and the J gene lost 0 bases, with 9 bases spanning the gap. From germline, CDR1 is MDHEN and CDR2 SYDVKM. This CDR3 reads CASRDTGSYEQYF. Here the CDR3 DNA reads TGTGCCAGCAGAGACACCGGCTCCTACGAGCAGTACTTC.

This clonotype showed up just a few times. The genes are TRBV28 and TRBJ2-7; the D call may be TRBD1 or TRBD2 (6 bases each). Germline CDR1 and CDR2: MDHEN and SYDVKM. The CDR3 has 14 residues. The V gene lost 5 bases and the J gene lost 3 bases, with 14 bases spanning the gap. The CDR3 sequence is CASSPTGGYYEQYF. CDR3 DNA sequence: TGTGCCAGCAGTCCCACCGGGGGCTACTACGAGCAGTACTTC.

V and J are TRBV20-1 and TRBJ1-1; no clear D gene. The CDR3 length is 11 residues. Trimming left V 5 bases short and J 6 bases short, with 10 bases between. From germline, CDR1 is DFQATT and CDR2 SNEGSKA (reference sequence). In DNA, the CDR3 is TGCAGTGCTGACCGCTTCCCTGAAGCTTTCTTT. Translated: CSADRFPEAFF.

The gene calls are TRBV29-1 and TRBJ1-2; perhaps TRBD1 as D (5 bases). This CDR3 comprises 15 residues. V was shortened by 7 bases and J by 4 bases, with 22 bases between the two germline ends. CDR1 SQVTM and CDR2 ANQGSEA come from the germline V gene. CDR3 region: CSALGPGTASYGYTF. The CDR3 DNA is TGCAGCGCCCTCGGCCCGGGGACGGCCAGCTATGGCTACACCTTC.

The CDR3 DNA reads as TGTGCCAGCAGCTTAGCCCTAGCGGAGTTCACAGATACGCAGTATTTT. It specifies CASSLALAEFTDTQYF. The chain employs TRBV13 and TRBJ2-3; 7 bases match TRBD2. This CDR3 has 16 residues. Trimming removed 1 base from V and 2 bases from J; junction bases left unmatched: 6. Germline lookup yields CDR1 PRHDT and CDR2 FYEKMQ (reference sequence).

This chain connects TRBV25-1 to TRBJ1-1, with D unresolved. V was pared by 4 bases and J by 1 base, with 7 bases between. The CDR3 spans 13 residues. Germline V lookup: CDR1 MGHDK, CDR2 SYGVNS. The CDR3: CASSAPRNTEAFF. The CDR3 DNA reads as TGTGCCAGCAGTGCTCCCAGGAACACTGAAGCTTTCTTT.

The genes are TRBV20-1 and TRBJ2-5; 7 nucleotides align to TRBD2. This CDR3 has 12 amino acids. The V and J ends lost 5 bases and 3 bases, in that order; junction bases with no gene match: 3. The germline gives CDR1 DFQATT, CDR2 SNEGSKA (reference sequence). In nucleotides, the CDR3 is TGCAGTGCTGCGGGAGTAGAAGAGACCCAGTACTTC. The encoded protein is CSAAGVEETQYF.

The V call is TRBV6-5, the J call TRBJ2-3, with no clear D. Germline CDR1 MNHEY, CDR2 SVGAGI. This CDR3 region has 16 residues. The V end was cut by 0 bases, the J end by 2 bases, with 12 bases between. CDR3: CASSYSIGRDTDTQYF. Written as DNA, the CDR3 is TGTGCCAGCAGTTACTCGATCGGTAGGGACACAGATACGCAGTATTTT.

The rearrangement links TRBV5-1 to TRBJ1-1; the D gene is possibly TRBD1 (5 bases). CDR1 SGHRS and CDR2 YFSETQ come from the germline V gene. Trimming left V 5 bases short and J 1 base short, with 15 bases between. The CDR3 runs to 15 residues. The CDR3 here is CASSKLQAGNTEAFF. The CDR3 region has the DNA TGCGCCAGCAGTAAACTACAGGCCGGGAACACTGAAGCTTTCTTT.

The sample holds a few counts of this clonotype. The chain is built from TRBV7-2 and TRBJ2-5; D remains ambiguous. V was cut by 0 bases and J by 5 bases, with 16 bases left in between. This CDR3 comprises 16 residues. Germline CDR1 and CDR2: SGHTA and FQGNSA. CDR3 residues: CASSLARLVAAETQYF. CDR3 coding DNA: TGTGCCAGCAGCTTAGCGCGGTTAGTCGCAGCCGAGACCCAGTACTTC.

This chain uses TRBV14 with TRBJ2-1; 9 bases map to TRBD1. Germline V gene lookup returns CDR1 SGHDN and CDR2 FVKESK. The ends lost 0 bases at V and 5 bases at J; junction bases unmatched: 29. This CDR3 has 24 amino acids. The CDR3 spells CASSQDFREQGDRDVYPLDNEQFF. The DNA for the CDR3 is TGTGCCAGCAGCCAAGACTTCCGGGAGCAAGGGGACAGGGATGTTTACCCCCTTGACAATGAGCAGTTCTTC.

The rearrangement uses TRBV27 and TRBJ2-3, with D perhaps matching TRBD1 (6 bases). The CDR3 consists of 16 residues. V was trimmed by 2 bases and J by 2 bases, leaving 14 bases between them. Germline assignment: CDR1 MNHEY and CDR2 SMNVEV (reference sequence). Here the CDR3 DNA reads TGTGCCAGCAGTTTAGGGCGTCAGGGGAACACAGATACGCAGTATTTT. Its translation is CASSLGRQGNTDTQYF.

This clonotype was seen a handful of times. The chain employs TRBV28 and TRBJ1-6; D may be TRBD1 (5 bases). The germline V gene encodes CDR1 MDHEN and CDR2 SYDVKM. This CDR3 is 19 amino acids long. Trimming took off 2 bases at V and 9 bases at J, with 26 bases between the two ends. CDR3 bases: TGTGCCAGCAGTTTAATCTCTGTTGGTGCGGACGTCGGGACTTCACCCCTCCACTTT. It encodes CASSLISVGADVGTSPLHF.